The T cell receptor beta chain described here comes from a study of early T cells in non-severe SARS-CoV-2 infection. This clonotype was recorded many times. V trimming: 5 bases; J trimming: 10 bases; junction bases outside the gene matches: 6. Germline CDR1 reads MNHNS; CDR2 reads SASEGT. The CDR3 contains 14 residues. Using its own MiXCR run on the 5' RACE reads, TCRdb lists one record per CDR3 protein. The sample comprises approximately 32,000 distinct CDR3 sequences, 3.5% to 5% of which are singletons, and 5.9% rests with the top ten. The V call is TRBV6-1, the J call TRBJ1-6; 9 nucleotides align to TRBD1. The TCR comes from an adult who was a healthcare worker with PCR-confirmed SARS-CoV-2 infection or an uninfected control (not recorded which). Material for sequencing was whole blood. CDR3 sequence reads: CASSWTGEGSPLHF. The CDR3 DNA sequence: TGTGCCAGCAGTTGGACAGGGGAAGGGTCACCCCTCCACTTT.